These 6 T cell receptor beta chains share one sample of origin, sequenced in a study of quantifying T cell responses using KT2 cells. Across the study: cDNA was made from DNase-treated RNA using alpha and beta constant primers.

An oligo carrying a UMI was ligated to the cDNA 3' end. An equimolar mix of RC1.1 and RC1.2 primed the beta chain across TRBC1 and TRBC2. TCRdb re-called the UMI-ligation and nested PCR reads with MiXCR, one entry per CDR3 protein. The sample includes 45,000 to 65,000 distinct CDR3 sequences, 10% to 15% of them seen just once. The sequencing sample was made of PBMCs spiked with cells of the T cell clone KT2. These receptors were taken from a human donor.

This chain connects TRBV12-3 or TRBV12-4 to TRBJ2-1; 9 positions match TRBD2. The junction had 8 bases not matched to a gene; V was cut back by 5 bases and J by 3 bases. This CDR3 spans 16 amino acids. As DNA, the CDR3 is TGTGCCAGCAGTAAAGGACTAGCGAATTACTACAATGAGCAGTTCTTC. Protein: CASSKGLANYYNEQFF.

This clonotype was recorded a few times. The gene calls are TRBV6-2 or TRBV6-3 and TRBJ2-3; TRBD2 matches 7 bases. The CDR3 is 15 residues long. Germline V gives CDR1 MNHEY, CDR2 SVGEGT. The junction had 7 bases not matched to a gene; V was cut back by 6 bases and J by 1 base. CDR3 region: CASSPSGTRTDTQYF. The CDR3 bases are TGTGCCAGCAGCCCAAGCGGGACCCGCACAGATACGCAGTATTTT.

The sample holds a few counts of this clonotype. CDR3 DNA sequence: TGTGCCAGCAGCACCTACACCTTAACTAATGAAAAACTGTTTTTT. It is translated as CASSTYTLTNEKLFF. J is TRBJ1-4 and V is TRBV7-2, with D unclear. Germline CDR1 and CDR2: SGHTA and FQGNSA. CDR3 size: 15 residues. With 5 bases removed from V and 1 base from J, the gap between germline ends came to 11 bases.

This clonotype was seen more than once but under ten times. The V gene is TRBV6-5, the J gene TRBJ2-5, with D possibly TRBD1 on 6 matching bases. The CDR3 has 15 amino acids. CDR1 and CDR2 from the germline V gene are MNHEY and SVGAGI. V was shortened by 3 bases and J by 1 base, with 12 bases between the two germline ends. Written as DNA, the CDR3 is TGTGCCAGCAGTTATAACCCAGGGGCCCAAGAGACCCAGTACTTC. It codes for CASSYNPGAQETQYF.

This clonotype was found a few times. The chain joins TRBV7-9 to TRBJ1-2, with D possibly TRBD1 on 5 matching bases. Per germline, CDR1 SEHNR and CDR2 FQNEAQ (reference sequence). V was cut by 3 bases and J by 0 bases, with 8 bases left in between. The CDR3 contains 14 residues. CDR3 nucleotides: TGTGCCAGCAGCTTGGGGGGAGCTAACTATGGCTACACCTTC. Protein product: CASSLGGANYGYTF.

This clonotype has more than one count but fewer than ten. This CDR3 is CAWASQSAAGNEQFF. CDR3 sequence (DNA): TGTGCCTGGGCTTCCCAATCGGCAGCCGGCAATGAGCAGTTCTTC. The rearrangement links TRBV30 to TRBJ2-1; D is ambiguous. The ends were cut back, 5 bases at V and 6 bases at J, with 20 bases in the middle. CDR3 length equals 15 residues. Germline V gives CDR1 GTSNPN, CDR2 SVGIG (reference sequence).